These 29 T cell receptor beta chains were sequenced from one sample in a study of untreated major depressive disorder. Sequencing was performed with immunoSEQ multiplex PCR; in TCRdb, only in-frame clones are kept and a portion is missing. The sample lists around 20,000 clones; just under 95% were seen once. Sequencing was done on a sample of CD4+ T cells from PBMCs. These receptors were taken from a man aged 30 to 45 in good health.

V and J are TRBV6-5 and TRBJ1-2; perhaps TRBD1 as D (5 bases). Between the trimmed V and J ends, which lost 2 bases and 4 bases, there was a span of 14 bases. CDR3 size: 15 residues. CDR1 and CDR2 (germline): MNHEY, SVGAGI. CDR3: CASSYGPGTVYGYTF. CDR3 bases: TGTGCCAGCAGTTACGGCCCTGGGACGGTCTATGGCTACACCTTC.

The rearrangement links TRBV2 to TRBJ2-3; D unclear. CDR1 and CDR2 (germline): SNHLY, FYNNEI. V lost 6 bases and J lost 13, with 14 bases in between. The length of the CDR3 is 11 residues. The CDR3 DNA reads TGTGCCAGCAGGGGCTCGATCTTGGAGTATTTT. Amino acid sequence: CASRGSILEYF.

The V and J genes are TRBV9 and TRBJ1-1; possible D gene TRBD1, 6 bases. V lost 4 bases to trimming and J lost 4 bases, with 14 bases between them. Germline V gene data show CDR1 as SGDLS and CDR2 as YYNGEE. This CDR3 has 14 amino acids. Here the CDR3 reads CASSLGGRGTEAFF. The DNA for the CDR3 is TGTGCCAGCAGCTTAGGGGGTAGGGGCACTGAAGCTTTCTTT.

The chain carries TRBV5-8 and TRBJ2-7; 7 nucleotides align to TRBD2. The germline gives CDR1 SGHTS, CDR2 YDEGEE. The length of the CDR3 is 15 residues. Trimming cost V 4 bases and J 4 bases; bases outside gene matches: 11. As DNA, the CDR3 is TGTGCCAGCAGCCCCTCAGCGGGAAACGTTTACGAGCAGTACTTC. Encoded protein: CASSPSAGNVYEQYF.

The J gene is TRBJ1-1, the V gene TRBV7-2; no clear D. Between the trimmed V and J ends, which lost 5 bases and 8 bases, there was a span of 15 bases. CDR1 is SGHTA, CDR2 FQGNSA, per germline. The CDR3 consists of 13 residues. In nucleotides, the CDR3 is TGTGCCAGCAGCCCCGGGAAGGGAGGCGAAGCTTTCTTT. It yields the protein CASSPGKGGEAFF.

This clone was detected only once. CDR3 sequence: CASGRQRRSGNTIYF. In nucleotides, the CDR3 is TGTGCCAGCGGGCGACAGCGACGCTCTGGAAACACCATATATTTT. This chain connects TRBV6-5 to TRBJ1-3, with D tentatively TRBD1 (5 bases). V was pared by 8 bases and J by 0 bases, with 14 bases between. Germline CDR1 and CDR2: MNHEY and SVGAGI. This CDR3 has 15 residues.

V is TRBV25-1 and J is TRBJ2-1; D remains ambiguous. From germline, CDR1 is MGHDK and CDR2 SYGVNS. V was shortened by 6 bases and J by 1 base, with 13 bases between the two germline ends. There are 15 residues in the CDR3. Here the CDR3 DNA reads TGTGCCAGCAGGGACCACGGCGGTTCCTACAATGAGCAGTTCTTC. This gives the protein CASRDHGGSYNEQFF.

This chain joins TRBV15 and TRBJ2-2; weak D call: TRBD2 (6 bases). V lost 8 bases to trimming and J lost 1 base, with 17 bases between them. The V gene's germline CDR1 is LNHNV and CDR2 YYDKDF (reference sequence). CDR3 length: 16 residues. CDR3 sequence: CATRLSGRLNTGELFF. CDR3 in DNA: TGTGCCACCCGGCTCAGCGGGCGATTGAACACCGGGGAGCTGTTTTTT.

V and J are TRBV30 and TRBJ2-1; D ambiguous. The length of the CDR3 is 12 residues. V was pared by 2 bases and J by 8 bases, with 10 bases between. CDR1 and CDR2 (germline): GTSNPN, SVGIG (reference sequence). The CDR3 protein is CAWSPLSDEQFF. The CDR3 DNA follows: TGTGCCTGGAGTCCCTTGAGCGATGAGCAGTTCTTC.

CDR3 sequence (DNA): TGTGCCAGCAGCCCCGGGCGGAGCGGAATGACTCAAGAGCAGTACTTC. This encodes CASSPGRSGMTQEQYF. V is TRBV5-4 and J is TRBJ2-7; TRBD2 is a possible D gene (5 bases). The germline V and J ends were trimmed by 4 bases and 7 bases, with 24 bases remaining between them. Germline V gene sequence: CDR1 SGHNT, CDR2 YYREEE (reference sequence). The CDR3 loop spans 16 amino acids.

V usage is TRBV5-6 and J usage is TRBJ1-2; 7 bases are a match to TRBD1. The CDR3 consists of 16 residues. With 4 bases clipped from V and 5 bases from J, the junction kept 14 bases outside the gene matches. Germline V gene sequence: CDR1 SGHDT, CDR2 YYEEEE. CDR3 sequence reads: CASSPQGQRGAYGYTF. Written as DNA, the CDR3 is TGTGCCAGCAGCCCTCAGGGACAGCGAGGCGCTTATGGCTACACCTTC.

The V gene is TRBV25-1, the J gene TRBJ2-7, with unresolved D. CDR3 length equals 13 residues. V was trimmed by 6 bases and J by 6 bases, leaving 15 bases between them. The germline CDR1 and CDR2 sequences are MGHDK and SYGVNS. The CDR3 reads CASSPGLWGEQYF. The CDR3 DNA reads as TGTGCCAGCAGCCCCGGGCTGTGGGGCGAGCAGTACTTC.

The V and J genes are TRBV19 and TRBJ2-7, with D uncertain. The CDR3 sequence is 15 residues long. Germline CDR1 reads LNHDA; CDR2 reads SQIVND (reference sequence). Trimming removed 1 base at V and 6 bases at J, with 16 bases between. CDR3 sequence: CASSIVLPGPLEQYF. In DNA form, the CDR3 reads TGTGCCAGTAGTATAGTACTGCCAGGTCCCCTCGAGCAGTACTTC. Full variable domain (rest looked up from reference TRBV19 and TRBJ2-7): DGGITQSPKYLFRKEGQNVTLSCEQNLNHDAMYWYRQDPGQGLRLIYYSQIVNDFQKGDIAEGYSVSREKKESFPLTVTSAQKNPTAFYLCASSIVLPGPLEQYFGPGTRLTVT.

The V and J genes are TRBV25-1 and TRBJ2-5; 7 bases agree with TRBD1. CDR3 length: 14 amino acids. Losses at the gene ends were 6 bases for V and 0 bases for J; bases not matched to a gene: 4. The V gene's germline CDR1 is MGHDK and CDR2 SYGVNS. CDR3 protein: CASSRQGDQETQYF. CDR3 nucleotide sequence: TGTGCCAGCAGCCGACAGGGAGACCAAGAGACCCAGTACTTC.

This sequence joins TRBV6-5 and TRBJ1-1, with a possible D match to TRBD1 (6 bases). This CDR3 spans 14 amino acids. From germline, CDR1 is MNHEY and CDR2 SVGAGI. Between the trimmed V and J ends, which lost 2 bases and 2 bases, there was a span of 9 bases. The CDR3 DNA reads as TGTGCCAGCAGTTACGGACAGTCAAACACTGAAGCTTTCTTT. Translating gives CASSYGQSNTEAFF.

V usage is TRBV4-1 and J usage is TRBJ2-3; 8 bases match TRBD2. The germline V gene has CDR1 MGHRA and CDR2 YSYEKL. The CDR3 spans 18 residues. Trimming at V came to 1 base and at J to 4 bases, leaving 13 bases not matched to a gene. CDR3 in DNA: TGCGCCAGCAGCCAAGGCCCCGGGACTAGGACCGGGGCAGATACGCAGTATTTT. Translation gives CASSQGPGTRTGADTQYF.

This clone was seen a single time. The chain links TRBV4-1 to TRBJ2-5, with no clear D. The ends were cut back, 1 base at V and 9 bases at J, with 15 bases in the middle. Per the germline V gene, CDR1 is MGHRA and CDR2 is YSYEKL. This CDR3 contains 14 residues. The CDR3 region is CASSQVGRQAPQYF. Here the CDR3 DNA reads TGCGCCAGCAGCCAAGTGGGCCGTCAGGCGCCCCAGTACTTC.

This clone showed up just once. The rearrangement uses TRBV27 and TRBJ2-1; 10 positions agree with TRBD1. The CDR3 is 12 residues long. The germline V gene encodes CDR1 MNHEY and CDR2 SMNVEV (reference sequence). The trim removed 5 bases at V and 12 bases at J, leaving 4 bases unmatched. CDR3 bases: TGTGCCAGCAGTCTGACAGGGGGCCTGCAGTTCTTC. Residues: CASSLTGGLQFF.

The V gene is TRBV4-2, the J gene TRBJ1-4; TRBD1 matches 7 bases. Germline V gives CDR1 LGHNA, CDR2 YNFKEQ. V gave up 5 bases and J gave up 3 bases; unmatched junction bases: 6. There are 15 residues in the CDR3. The CDR3 spells CASSLQGQANEKLFF. The CDR3 bases are TGTGCCAGCAGCTTACAGGGGCAGGCTAATGAAAAACTGTTTTTT.

This clone was detected once. The chain combines TRBV10-3 with TRBJ1-1; D ambiguous. CDR1 is ENHRY, CDR2 SYGVKD, per germline. V was clipped by 4 bases and J by 1 base, with 10 bases between them. This CDR3 contains 14 residues. CDR3 DNA sequence: TGTGCCATCAGTGTGGACGTTCGGAACACTGAAGCTTTCTTT. Its translation is CAISVDVRNTEAFF.

The chain carries TRBV6-1 and TRBJ2-1, with 7 bases matching TRBD2. V was pared by 2 bases and J by 4 bases, with 8 bases of the junction left unmatched. CDR3 size: 16 residues. Per the germline V gene, CDR1 is MNHNS and CDR2 is SASEGT. The DNA of the CDR3 is TGTGCCAGCAGTGAAATGCGGCGGGAGAGTTACAATGAGCAGTTCTTC. This codes for CASSEMRRESYNEQFF.

The gene calls are TRBV9 and TRBJ2-1; TRBD2 is a possible D gene (6 bases). Per the germline V gene, CDR1 is SGDLS and CDR2 is YYNGEE. V dropped 3 bases and J dropped 9 bases, with 19 bases sitting between them. This CDR3 contains 15 residues. The CDR3 nucleotides are TGTGCCAGCAGCGAGGGACTGTCTCTTTACGGTGAGCAGTTCTTC. Its translation is CASSEGLSLYGEQFF.

In this sample, this clone turned up once. The rearrangement uses TRBV12-5 and TRBJ1-3; 8 bases are shared with TRBD1. The CDR3 spans 17 residues. Germline V gene data show CDR1 as LGHNT and CDR2 as FRNRAP. J was trimmed by 0 bases and V by 2 bases; bases with no gene match: 6. The CDR3 spells CASGLLGRGLSGNTIYF. CDR3 sequence (DNA): TGTGCTAGTGGTTTGCTCGGCAGGGGGCTCTCTGGAAACACCATATATTTT.

CDR3 coding DNA: TGCGCCAGCAAGGCAGGGAACACCGGGGAGCTGTTTTTT. Its translation: CASKAGNTGELFF. The genes are TRBV5-1 and TRBJ2-2, with no clear D. Germline V gene data show CDR1 as SGHRS and CDR2 as YFSETQ. The V end lost 6 bases, the J end lost 1 base, and 7 bases lay between the germline ends. This CDR3 comprises 13 residues.

The chain recombines TRBV6-6 with TRBJ2-7; D is tentatively TRBD1 or TRBD2 (5 bases each). Trimming pared 5 bases from V and 3 bases from J, leaving 17 bases between. The CDR3 is made up of 15 amino acids. The germline V gene has CDR1 MNHNY and CDR2 SVGAGI (reference sequence). The CDR3 nucleotides read TGTGCCAGCAGTCCCGGGACGCACGACCACTACGAGCAGTACTTC. Its protein product is CASSPGTHDHYEQYF.

The rearrangement joins TRBV4-1 to TRBJ1-5, with 7 nucleotides matching TRBD1. This CDR3 has 15 amino acids. The trim removed 1 base at V and 7 bases at J, leaving 7 bases unmatched. CDR1 is MGHRA and CDR2 is YSYEKL in the germline V gene. The CDR3 DNA reads TGCGCCAGCAGCCAAGGAGACAGGGCCGGGCAGCCCCAGCATTTT. It yields the protein CASSQGDRAGQPQHF.

The V gene is TRBV2, the J gene TRBJ2-5; TRBD1 matches 7 bases. With 7 bases clipped from V and 9 bases from J, the junction kept 11 bases outside the gene matches. The germline V gene has CDR1 SNHLY and CDR2 FYNNEI. The CDR3 loop spans 13 amino acids. CDR3 in DNA: TGTGCCAGCAAATTCGACTTGCAGGGGGCCCAGTACTTC. Protein product: CASKFDLQGAQYF.

V is TRBV4-1 and J is TRBJ2-1, with D perhaps matching TRBD1 (5 bases). Germline values: CDR1 MGHRA, CDR2 YSYEKL. The CDR3 has 17 residues. Trimming took 4 bases from V and 2 from J, leaving 18 bases between them. The CDR3 DNA reads TGCGCCAGCAGCCTCTTACAAGACAGTGGCGCCTACAATGAGCAGTTCTTC. Translation: CASSLLQDSGAYNEQFF.

This chain uses TRBV6-4 with TRBJ1-1; TRBD1 might be the D (6 bases). This CDR3 has 13 residues. CDR1 and CDR2 from the germline V gene are MRHNA and SNTAGT. V was clipped by 5 bases and J by 2 bases, with 9 bases between them. CDR3 DNA: TGTGCCAGCAGTTCGGACAGAAACACTGAAGCTTTCTTT. Translating gives CASSSDRNTEAFF.